What follows are 21 T cell receptor beta chains derived from one specimen sequenced in a study of technical replicates of blood from a handful of donors. Repertoires were generated with immunoSEQ multiplex PCR, while TCRdb's copy carries only in-frame clones and drops some. The sample has 80,000 to 90,000 clones; approximately 94% are singletons. The specimen was T cells isolated from PBMCs. The origin of the receptors is a human donor in good health.

CDR3 DNA: TGTGCCTGGAGTGGGGGACAGGTGAATGAAAAACTGTTTTTT. This codes for CAWSGGQVNEKLFF. The rearrangement links TRBV30 to TRBJ1-4, with 8 positions matching TRBD1. The CDR3 extends over 14 amino acids. Trimming took 1 base from V and 5 from J; bases not matched to a gene: 3. Germline assignment: CDR1 GTSNPN and CDR2 SVGIG (reference sequence).

This clone was recorded only once. The chain is built from TRBV14 and TRBJ1-2, with D uncertain. Trimming removed 5 bases at V and 4 bases at J, with 11 bases between. Germline V lookup: CDR1 SGHDN, CDR2 FVKESK. There are 13 residues in the CDR3. CDR3 in DNA: TGTGCCAGCAGCTTCGGGGAGAGCTATGGCTACACCTTC. Translating it yields CASSFGESYGYTF.

The genes are TRBV25-1 and TRBJ2-2, with D possibly TRBD2 on 6 matching bases. The CDR3 extends over 17 amino acids. V was cut by 3 bases and J by 4 bases, with 18 bases left in between. Germline V gene sequence: CDR1 MGHDK, CDR2 SYGVNS. In nucleotides, the CDR3 is TGTGCCAGCAGTGATCCTACTGGAGGGGACGTCACCGGGGAGCTGTTTTTT. Translated: CASSDPTGGDVTGELFF.

The V and J genes are TRBV7-2 and TRBJ2-1; 10 positions match TRBD2. Germline V lookup: CDR1 SGHTA, CDR2 FQGNSA. Trimming cost V 1 base and J 4 bases; bases outside gene matches: 4. The length of the CDR3 is 16 residues. The CDR3 loop is CASSLDASGGYNEQFF. The CDR3 DNA reads as TGTGCCAGCAGCTTAGATGCTAGCGGGGGATACAATGAGCAGTTCTTC.

This chain connects TRBV6-5 to TRBJ2-7, with D possibly being TRBD2 (5 bases). Germline lookup yields CDR1 MNHEY and CDR2 SVGAGI. This CDR3 comprises 13 residues. With 6 bases removed from V and 3 bases from J, the gap between germline ends came to 12 bases. CDR3 sequence reads: CASRGRSGYEQYF. The CDR3 coding sequence is TGTGCCAGCAGGGGGAGAAGCGGCTACGAGCAGTACTTC.

The V and J genes are TRBV25-1 and TRBJ2-1; TRBD1 might be the D (5 bases). In germline, CDR1 is MGHDK, CDR2 SYGVNS. V dropped 3 bases and J dropped 1 base, with 10 bases sitting between them. This CDR3 is 15 amino acids long. The CDR3 DNA reads as TGTGCCAGCAGTGACAGGGAAAGGTCCTACAATGAGCAGTTCTTC. Translating it yields CASSDRERSYNEQFF.

V gene TRBV30 combines with J gene TRBJ1-2; D might be TRBD1 (5 bases). Germline-derived CDR1 and CDR2 are GTSNPN and SVGIG (reference sequence). The CDR3 sequence is 14 residues long. With 5 bases removed from V and 2 bases from J, the gap between germline ends came to 15 bases. This CDR3 is CAWGGVRSNYGYTF. The CDR3 nucleotides read TGTGCCTGGGGGGGGGTTAGGTCCAACTATGGCTACACCTTC.

The chain is built from TRBV2 and TRBJ1-5, with 8 bases identical to TRBD1. CDR1 and CDR2 (germline): SNHLY, FYNNEI. Germline trimming cut 5 bases from V and 9 bases from J; bases unmatched to any gene: 9. The CDR3 loop spans 14 amino acids. The CDR3 loop is CASSYGQGRLPQHF. The CDR3 coding sequence is TGTGCCAGCAGTTATGGACAGGGAAGACTGCCCCAGCATTTT.

J is TRBJ2-2 and V is TRBV11-2, with D tentatively TRBD1 (6 bases). Per germline, CDR1 SGHAT and CDR2 FQNNGV. Trimming pared 4 bases from V and 6 bases from J, leaving 21 bases between. This CDR3 is 17 amino acids long. Here the CDR3 reads CASSSNLQGAVAGELFF. CDR3 sequence (DNA): TGTGCCAGCAGCTCCAACTTACAGGGAGCGGTGGCCGGGGAGCTGTTTTTT.

The chain recombines TRBV6-6 with TRBJ2-7; D possibly corresponds to TRBD1 (5 bases). V shed 0 bases and J shed 5 bases, with 17 bases lying between them. CDR1 is MNHNY, CDR2 SVGAGI, per germline (reference sequence). The CDR3 has 16 residues. CDR3 DNA sequence: TGTGCCAGCAGTTACTCTCCGGAGTCAGGGTGGGACGAGCAGTACTTC. The encoded protein is CASSYSPESGWDEQYF.

The V call is TRBV2, the J call TRBJ1-3; D gene ambiguous. CDR1 is SNHLY, CDR2 FYNNEI, per germline. This CDR3 is 13 amino acids long. V was shortened by 8 bases and J by 4 bases, with 12 bases between the two germline ends. In DNA, the CDR3 is TGTGCCAGCGAGTTGACGGGGGGAAACACCATATATTTT. It yields the protein CASELTGGNTIYF.

This chain links TRBV19 with TRBJ2-7, with D uncertain. The CDR3 contains 17 residues. V dropped 5 bases and J dropped 0 bases, with 20 bases sitting between them. Germline V lookup: CDR1 LNHDA, CDR2 SQIVND (reference sequence). The CDR3 here is CASSSRVVRSTSYEQYF. CDR3 DNA sequence: TGTGCCAGTAGTTCCCGGGTAGTCCGCTCAACCTCCTACGAGCAGTACTTC.

This chain connects TRBV2 to TRBJ1-4; D is undetermined. This CDR3 is 11 amino acids long. Looked up from germline, CDR1 is SNHLY and CDR2 is FYNNEI. The V and J ends lost 5 bases and 8 bases respectively, with 6 bases between them. CDR3 region: CASSSVEKLFF. CDR3 bases: TGTGCCAGCAGTTCTGTGGAAAAACTGTTTTTT.

The chain recombines TRBV10-3 with TRBJ1-1; 9 bases align to TRBD1. The V segment lost 0 bases and the J segment 11 bases; nucleotides outside the gene matches: 4. Germline values: CDR1 ENHRY, CDR2 SYGVKD. The CDR3 sequence is 13 residues long. For the CDR3, the DNA is TGTGCCATCAGTGAGTCTCGTGACAGGGGGGCTTTCTTT. Its translation: CAISESRDRGAFF.

The gene calls are TRBV27 and TRBJ2-5; TRBD2 matches 9 bases. This CDR3 is built from 17 residues. Trimming removed 6 bases from V and 3 bases from J; junction bases left unmatched: 14. Germline V lookup: CDR1 MNHEY, CDR2 SMNVEV (reference sequence). Written as DNA, the CDR3 is TGTGCCAGCAGACGGACTAGCGCGTACCCACAAAAAGAGACCCAGTACTTC. The encoded protein is CASRRTSAYPQKETQYF.

The CDR3: CASSLARQYQETQYF. In nucleotides, the CDR3 is TGCGCCAGCAGCTTGGCGAGACAGTACCAAGAGACCCAGTACTTC. V and J are TRBV5-1 and TRBJ2-5, with D tentatively TRBD1 (5 bases). CDR1 is SGHRS, CDR2 YFSETQ, per germline. The CDR3 sequence is 15 residues long. V lost 0 bases to trimming and J lost 0 bases, with 9 bases between them.

V and J are TRBV14 and TRBJ2-7; 13 nucleotides align to TRBD2. Germline values: CDR1 SGHDN, CDR2 FVKESK. The CDR3 consists of 14 residues. J gave up 3 bases and V 5 bases, and 1 base lay outside the gene matches. The CDR3 region has the DNA TGTGCCAGCAGCGGGACTAGCGGGGACTACGAGCAGTACTTC. It codes for CASSGTSGDYEQYF.

The rearrangement joins TRBV29-1 to TRBJ2-1; D is possibly TRBD2 (5 bases). This CDR3 region has 13 residues. V dropped 7 bases and J dropped 5 bases, with 15 bases sitting between them. Germline values: CDR1 SQVTM, CDR2 ANQGSEA. CDR3 DNA sequence: TGCAGCGCCGAGGGTGGACGCGACAATGAGCAGTTCTTC. Its protein is CSAEGGRDNEQFF.

The chain combines TRBV4-1 with TRBJ1-1; no clear D. The CDR3 totals 15 residues. The V gene's germline CDR1 is MGHRA and CDR2 YSYEKL. With 1 base removed from V and 4 bases from J, the gap between germline ends came to 13 bases. CDR3 amino acids: CASSQVGRRSTEAFF. Here the CDR3 DNA reads TGCGCCAGCAGCCAAGTAGGCAGGAGGTCCACTGAAGCTTTCTTT.

The rearrangement uses TRBV4-2 and TRBJ2-1; D is unclear. CDR3 size: 13 residues. From germline, CDR1 is LGHNA and CDR2 YNFKEQ. Trimming stripped 0 bases from V and 7 bases from J, with 7 bases between. As DNA, the CDR3 is TGTGCCAGCAGCCAAGAAAGCCGAAATGAGCAGTTCTTC. Its protein product is CASSQESRNEQFF.

The chain couples TRBV4-1 to TRBJ2-5, with 10 positions matching TRBD2. The CDR3 spans 14 residues. The germline V gene has CDR1 MGHRA and CDR2 YSYEKL. The V and J ends lost 3 bases and 4 bases, in that order; junction bases with no gene match: 2. The CDR3 sequence is CASSQASGRETQYF. The CDR3 DNA is TGCGCCAGCAGCCAGGCTAGCGGGAGAGAGACCCAGTACTTC.